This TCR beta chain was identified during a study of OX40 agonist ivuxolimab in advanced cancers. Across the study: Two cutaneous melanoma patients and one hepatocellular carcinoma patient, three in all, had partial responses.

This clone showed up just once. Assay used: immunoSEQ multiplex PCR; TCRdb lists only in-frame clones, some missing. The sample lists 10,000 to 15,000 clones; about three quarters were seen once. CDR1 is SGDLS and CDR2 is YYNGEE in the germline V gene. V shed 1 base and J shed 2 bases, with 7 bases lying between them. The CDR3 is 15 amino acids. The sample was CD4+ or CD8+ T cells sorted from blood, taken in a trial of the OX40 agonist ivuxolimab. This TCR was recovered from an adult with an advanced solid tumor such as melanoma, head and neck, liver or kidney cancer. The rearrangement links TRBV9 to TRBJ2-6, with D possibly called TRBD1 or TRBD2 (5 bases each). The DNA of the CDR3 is TGTGCCAGCAGCGTATCGGGGCCTGGGGCCAACGTCCTGACTTTC. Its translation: CASSVSGPGANVLTF.